One and the same sample provided the 18 T cell receptor beta chains below, sequenced in a study of identical twins. TCRdb redid the calling of the 5' RACE reads with MiXCR, one entry per CDR3 protein. In the table there are approximately 600,000 distinct CDR3 sequences, roughly 6.6% of which are singletons. The same sample was also studied in work on yellow fever vaccine responses in identical twins.

The sample taken for sequencing was PBMCs. Receptors originate from a woman between 18 and 29 years old in good health.

The rearrangement links TRBV20-1 to TRBJ2-3; unclear D gene. The CDR3 is 14 amino acids. The germline gives CDR1 DFQATT, CDR2 SNEGSKA (reference sequence). The V gene lost 3 bases and the J gene lost 0 bases, with 10 bases spanning the gap. The CDR3 nucleotides read TGCAGTGCTAGTCTCCTACGCAGCACAGATACGCAGTATTTT. Translated, it gives CSASLLRSTDTQYF.

This chain connects TRBV5-1 to TRBJ1-4, with D hard to call. Germline CDR1 is SGHRS and CDR2 is YFSETQ. The CDR3 is 18 residues long. The germline V and J ends were trimmed by 0 bases and 7 bases, with 22 bases remaining between them. The CDR3 DNA is TGCGCCAGCAGCTTGGCCGCAGTTGGGAGAGGGATGAGTGAAAAACTGTTTTTT. It yields the protein CASSLAAVGRGMSEKLFF.

This clonotype was found many times. The V gene is TRBV2, the J gene TRBJ1-1; no clear D. The CDR3 extends over 12 amino acids. Per the germline V gene, CDR1 is SNHLY and CDR2 is FYNNEI. Trimming removed 7 bases from V and 1 base from J, with 7 bases in between. For the CDR3, the DNA is TGTGCCAGCATCCTACGGAACACTGAAGCTTTCTTT. Translated, it gives CASILRNTEAFF. Full variable domain (missing parts from reference TRBV2 and TRBJ1-1): EPEVTQTPSHQVTQMGQEVILRCVPISNHLYFYWYRQILGQKVEFLVSFYNNEISEKSEIFDDQFSVERPDGSNFTLKIRSTKLEDSAMYFCASILRNTEAFFGQGTRLTVV.

This clonotype was observed a handful of times. This chain links TRBV20-1 with TRBJ2-4; D gene uncertain. Trimming left V 6 bases short and J 0 bases short, with 12 bases between. CDR1 and CDR2 from the germline V gene are DFQATT and SNEGSKA (reference sequence). The CDR3 loop spans 14 amino acids. The CDR3 nucleotides read TGCAGTGCGGGGTACCTACTAGCCAAAAACATTCAGTACTTC. Its translation is CSAGYLLAKNIQYF.

This clonotype has at least ten counts. The chain joins TRBV7-9 to TRBJ1-1; no clear D gene. CDR1 is SEHNR, CDR2 FQNEAQ, per germline (reference sequence). This CDR3 is 11 amino acids long. V lost 1 base to trimming and J lost 6 bases, with 3 bases between them. CDR3 amino acids: CASSLVAEAFF. The CDR3 nucleotides are TGTGCCAGCAGCTTAGTCGCTGAAGCTTTCTTT.

The rearrangement links TRBV2 to TRBJ2-1, with 7 bases identical to TRBD2. CDR1 and CDR2 (germline): SNHLY, FYNNEI. The CDR3 covers 15 residues. V lost 6 bases and J lost 0; bases outside the gene matches: 5. The DNA for the CDR3 is TGTGCCAGCAGGGACGGGGGGAGCTCCTACAATGAGCAGTTCTTC. Translating gives CASRDGGSSYNEQFF.

The chain joins TRBV27 to TRBJ2-3; D might be TRBD1 (5 bases). Germline CDR1 and CDR2: MNHEY and SMNVEV (reference sequence). The V end lost 6 bases, the J end lost 0 bases, and 16 bases lay between the germline ends. This CDR3 comprises 16 residues. The CDR3 here is CASSPLLKGSTDTQYF. The DNA of the CDR3 is TGTGCCAGCAGCCCCCTCTTGAAGGGGAGCACAGATACGCAGTATTTT.

The rearrangement joins TRBV7-9 to TRBJ2-7, with TRBD2 matching 8 bases. The CDR3 is 15 residues long. The junction had 4 bases not matched to a gene; V was cut back by 3 bases and J by 0 bases. Germline CDR1 and CDR2: SEHNR and FQNEAQ (reference sequence). The CDR3 here is CASSFASGSSYEQYF. CDR3 nucleotide sequence: TGTGCCAGCAGCTTCGCTAGCGGGTCCTCCTACGAGCAGTACTTC.

This clonotype came up many times. Mismatch with germline at one junction end may stem from a read error. The rearrangement links TRBV4-2 to TRBJ2-5; a possible D gene is TRBD1 (8 bases). The germline V gene has CDR1 LGHNA and CDR2 YNFKEQ. The CDR3 length is 16 residues. The CDR3: CASSQATGGDQETQYF. The CDR3 DNA reads TGTGCCAGCAGCCAGGCAACAGGGGGGGACCAGGAGACCCAGTACTTC.

This clonotype was seen only a few times. V gene TRBV2 combines with J gene TRBJ2-5; maybe TRBD1 (5 bases). Per the germline V gene, CDR1 is SNHLY and CDR2 is FYNNEI. V was cut by 7 bases and J by 4 bases, with 10 bases left in between. There are 12 residues in the CDR3. The CDR3 DNA is TGTGCCAGCATGGGCAGGGTAGAGACCCAGTACTTC. This encodes CASMGRVETQYF.

The table lists this clonotype with a few counts. CDR3 amino acids: CASSPRGLRDTEAFF. CDR3 sequence (DNA): TGTGCCAGCAGCCCCAGGGGACTTCGGGACACTGAAGCTTTCTTT. The chain uses TRBV13 and TRBJ1-1; tentative D call: TRBD1 (6 bases). This CDR3 contains 15 residues. Germline values: CDR1 PRHDT, CDR2 FYEKMQ (reference sequence). Trimming took 5 bases from V and 3 from J, leaving 16 bases between them.

This clonotype was recorded at least ten times. The J gene is TRBJ2-3, the V gene TRBV6-4; 7 bases are shared with TRBD2. The CDR3 extends over 14 amino acids. V lost 0 bases, J lost 8 bases, and 5 bases stayed unmatched. Germline V CDR1 and CDR2: MRHNA, SNTAGT. CDR3 in DNA: TGTGCCAGCAGTGACTCGATAGCTAGCGGTACGCAGTATTTT. It encodes CASSDSIASGTQYF.

This clonotype showed up many times. The J gene is TRBJ2-1, the V gene TRBV9, with a tentative D call TRBD1 (5 bases). The CDR3 consists of 16 residues. Trimming stripped 6 bases from V and 0 bases from J, with 16 bases between. Germline values: CDR1 SGDLS, CDR2 YYNGEE. In DNA, the CDR3 is TGTGCCAGCACCACACAACAGGTTAGCTCCTACAATGAGCAGTTCTTC. Its protein product is CASTTQQVSSYNEQFF.

This clonotype was counted ten times or more. The V and J genes are TRBV29-1 and TRBJ2-5; TRBD2 matches at 8 bases. CDR3 length: 16 residues. V lost 4 bases to trimming and J lost 3 bases; unmatched junction nucleotides: 13. Germline CDR1 is SQVTM and CDR2 is ANQGSEA. The CDR3 reads CSVAGGSGANKETQYF. The CDR3 DNA sequence: TGCAGCGTTGCCGGCGGTAGCGGGGCCAATAAAGAGACCCAGTACTTC.

The gene calls are TRBV5-1 and TRBJ2-5; no clear D. This CDR3 comprises 16 residues. Deletions cut 0 bases from V and 5 bases from J, with 17 bases between. Per germline, CDR1 SGHRS and CDR2 YFSETQ. CDR3 sequence: CASSLGTGHADETQYF. In nucleotides, the CDR3 is TGCGCCAGCAGCTTGGGCACGGGCCACGCAGACGAGACCCAGTACTTC.

In its sample, this clonotype was seen many times. The chain carries TRBV7-8 and TRBJ2-1, with 9 bases lining up with TRBD2. The CDR3 is 16 residues long. The V gene's germline CDR1 is SGHVS and CDR2 FQNEAQ. The V segment lost 0 bases and the J segment 5 bases; nucleotides outside the gene matches: 5. CDR3 DNA: TGTGCCAGCAGCTTAGCGGTGCGGGGGGGAGACAATGAGCAGTTCTTC. As protein: CASSLAVRGGDNEQFF. Full variable domain (remainder filled in from reference TRBV7-8 and TRBJ2-1): GAGVSQSPRYKVAKRGQDVALRCDPISGHVSLFWYQQALGQGPEFLTYFQNEAQLDKSGLPSDRFFAERPEGSVSTLKIQRTQQEDSAVYLCASSLAVRGGDNEQFFGPGTRLTVL.

The chain couples TRBV10-3 to TRBJ2-2; 9 positions match TRBD2. This CDR3 is 16 amino acids long. V was pared by 6 bases and J by 3 bases, with 8 bases of the junction left unmatched. Germline V gives CDR1 ENHRY, CDR2 SYGVKD. The CDR3 region is CAISRSGGSDTGELFF. CDR3 DNA sequence: TGTGCCATCAGCCGTAGCGGGGGATCGGACACCGGGGAGCTGTTTTTT.

The CDR3 sequence is CASSPRGHYYGYTF. CDR3 nucleotide sequence: TGTGCCAGCAGCCCCAGGGGGCACTACTATGGCTACACCTTC. The V call is TRBV3-1, the J call TRBJ1-2, with 8 bases matching TRBD1. CDR1 is LGHDT and CDR2 is YNNKEL in the germline V gene (reference sequence). Trimming cost V 4 bases and J 3 bases; bases outside gene matches: 4. CDR3 size: 14 residues.